The 10 T cell receptor beta chains presented below share a single source sample, sequenced in a study of blood T cell repertoires in COVID-19. Assay used: immunoSEQ multiplex PCR; TCRdb lists only in-frame clones, some missing. Of about 110,000 clones in the sample, roughly 69% were seen once. Sequenced material: peripheral blood. These TCRs come from a man older than 75 with acute or convalescent COVID-19.

This chain uses TRBV9 with TRBJ1-4, with D possibly being TRBD1 (5 bases). CDR1 is SGDLS, CDR2 YYNGEE, per germline. V was pared by 0 bases and J by 8 bases, with 14 bases between. The CDR3 consists of 15 residues. The CDR3 protein is CASSVGRGGDEKLFF. The CDR3 DNA reads TGTGCCAGCAGCGTAGGTCGGGGGGGTGACGAAAAACTGTTTTTT.

V gene TRBV29-1 combines with J gene TRBJ2-4; D is uncertain. CDR3 size: 12 residues. V lost 3 bases and J 3 bases, leaving 6 bases between the germline ends. Germline V gene sequence: CDR1 SQVTM, CDR2 ANQGSEA. The CDR3 bases are TGCAGCGTTGATAGTGACAAAAACATTCAGTACTTC. It is translated as CSVDSDKNIQYF.

This rearrangement joins TRBV6-5 to TRBJ1-1, with D tentatively TRBD1 (6 bases). The V gene lost 2 bases and the J gene lost 5 bases, with 12 bases spanning the gap. The germline gives CDR1 MNHEY, CDR2 SVGAGI. This CDR3 comprises 14 residues. The CDR3 DNA sequence: TGTGCCAGCAGTTACACAACAGGGTGGACTGAAGCTTTCTTT. Amino acids: CASSYTTGWTEAFF.

The rearrangement links TRBV28 to TRBJ1-5; TRBD1 matches at 10 bases. Germline V CDR1 and CDR2: MDHEN, SYDVKM. V gave up 6 bases and J gave up 4 bases; unmatched junction bases: 9. The CDR3 spans 16 residues. Here the CDR3 DNA reads TGTGCCAGCAGCCCCGGGACAGGGGCTGGTAATCAGCCCCAGCATTTT. Its protein product is CASSPGTGAGNQPQHF.

The J gene is TRBJ1-1, the V gene TRBV5-8; TRBD1 aligns across 8 bases. The CDR3 spans 14 residues. V gave up 4 bases and J gave up 6 bases; unmatched junction bases: 8. Germline CDR1 reads SGHTS; CDR2 reads YDEGEE. The CDR3 DNA reads TGTGCCAGCAGCACCAGGACAGGGTTGCCTGAAGCTTTCTTT. This sequence encodes CASSTRTGLPEAFF.

This clone was picked up a small number of times. Additional DNA sequences in this sample encode the identical CDR3. V is TRBV18 and J is TRBJ2-5; D not certain. Germline V CDR1 and CDR2: KGHSH, LQKENI. Trimming removed 3 bases from V and 1 base from J, with 6 bases in between. This CDR3 comprises 13 residues. CDR3 nucleotide sequence: TGTGCCAGCTCACCCTCCCTCCAAGAGACCCAGTACTTC. Protein product: CASSPSLQETQYF.

The V and J genes are TRBV15 and TRBJ2-2, with D perhaps TRBD2 (5 bases). Germline-derived CDR1 and CDR2 are LNHNV and YYDKDF (reference sequence). This CDR3 contains 14 residues. The germline V and J ends were trimmed by 0 bases and 8 bases, with 10 bases remaining between them. Written as DNA, the CDR3 is TGTGCCACCAGCAGAGATCGAGGGATTGGGGAGCTGTTTTTT. Amino acid sequence: CATSRDRGIGELFF.

J is TRBJ2-2 and V is TRBV4-3; D is perhaps TRBD2 (5 bases). This CDR3 contains 17 residues. Germline V gene data show CDR1 as LGHNA and CDR2 as YSLEER. Trimming shortened V by 4 bases and J by 0 bases, and 15 bases separated the two germline ends. The CDR3 DNA is TGCGCCAGCAGCCCCCGAGGTAGCGTTTCGAACACCGGGGAGCTGTTTTTT. As protein: CASSPRGSVSNTGELFF.

The chain is built from TRBV3-1 (or the pseudogene TRBV3-2) and TRBJ1-5, with no clear D. The germline V gene encodes CDR1 LGHDT and CDR2 YNNKEL (reference sequence). The CDR3 consists of 14 residues. V shed 5 bases and J shed 0 bases, with 8 bases lying between them. The CDR3 DNA follows: TGTGCCAGCAGCAGCGGTCATAGCAATCAGCCCCAGCATTTT. The encoded protein is CASSSGHSNQPQHF.

The CDR3 protein is CSASRGDEQFF. The CDR3 DNA reads TGCAGTGCTAGTCGAGGCGATGAGCAGTTCTTC. This chain connects TRBV20-1 to TRBJ2-1, with D unresolved. V was cut by 3 bases and J by 8 bases, with 8 bases left in between. The CDR3 has 11 amino acids. CDR1 is DFQATT and CDR2 is SNEGSKA in the germline V gene (reference sequence).